This T cell receptor beta chain was sequenced during a study of CD8+CD57+ T cells in acquired aplastic anemia. CDR1 is SGHTS and CDR2 is YDEGEE in the germline V gene. The CDR3 is 16 residues long. V was clipped by 3 bases and J by 7 bases, with 17 bases between them. Genomic DNA constituted the template upon which TCR beta VDJ and CDR3 profiling was performed. Each CDR3 protein gets one entry after TCRdb re-called the reads with MiXCR. The data contain some 150,000 distinct CDR3 sequences, roughly two thirds of them singletons. The patients chosen for sequencing had shown expansion of CD8+CD57+ cells (detected by flow cytometry).

The sequence came from a human donor with aplastic anemia. The source material was sorted CD4+, CD8+, or CD8+CD57+ T cells (not recorded which) from PBMCs. The V gene is TRBV5-8, the J gene TRBJ1-6, with D perhaps matching TRBD1 (6 bases). DNA of the CDR3: TGTGCCAGCAGCTATGACGGGGGCGGCCTAAATTCACCCCTCCACTTT. As protein: CASSYDGGGLNSPLHF. Combining the CDR3 with reference TRBV5-8 and TRBJ1-6 gives the whole variable domain EAGVTQSPTHLIKTRGQQATLRCSPISGHTSVYWYQQALGLGLQFLLWYDEGEERNRGNFPPRFSGRQFPNYSSELNVNALELEDSALYLCASSYDGGGLNSPLHFGNGTRLTVT.